Sequencing of this T cell receptor beta chain was carried out in a study of T cell responses to AZD1222 COVID-19 vaccine. Concerning this clone: Its antigen is undetermined.

The germline V gene has CDR1 LNHDA and CDR2 SQIVND (reference sequence). The CDR3 is made up of 15 amino acids. Trimming removed 2 bases at V and 6 bases at J, with 13 bases between. Study findings and constraints: Of the AZD1222 recipients, only five or six were seropositive at baseline. Following two doses of AZD1222, Spike-specific TCR breadth and depth rose.

Libraries were prepared by immunoSEQ multiplex PCR; TCRdb keeps only in-frame clonotypes and omits some of them. Among roughly 120,000 clones listed, approximately 85% were seen once. The rearrangement uses TRBV19 and TRBJ1-4, with D unresolved. This clonotype originated in an adult in good health. Sequences were derived from peripheral blood, sampled on day 0 of MenACWY control vaccination. This CDR3 is CASSIQHRTHEKLFF. The DNA for the CDR3 is TGTGCCAGTAGTATACAGCATCGAACGCATGAAAAACTGTTTTTT.